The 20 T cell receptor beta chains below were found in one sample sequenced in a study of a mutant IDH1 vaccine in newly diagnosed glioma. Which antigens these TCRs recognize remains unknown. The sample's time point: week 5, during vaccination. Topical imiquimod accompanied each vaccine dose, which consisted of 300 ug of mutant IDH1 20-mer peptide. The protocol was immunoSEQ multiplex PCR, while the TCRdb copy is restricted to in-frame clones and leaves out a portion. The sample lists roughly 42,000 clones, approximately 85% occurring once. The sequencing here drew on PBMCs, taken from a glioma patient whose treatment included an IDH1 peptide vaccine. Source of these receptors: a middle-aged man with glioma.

The CDR3 region has the DNA TGTGCCAGCTCACCACGAGCGGGAGATTCCAATGAGCAGTTCTTC. This gives the protein CASSPRAGDSNEQFF. The rearrangement uses TRBV18 and TRBJ2-1, with 8 bases identical to TRBD2. The length of the CDR3 is 15 residues. Losses at the gene ends were 1 base for V and 6 bases for J; bases not matched to a gene: 5. From germline, CDR1 is KGHSH and CDR2 LQKENI.

The CDR3 protein is CASSIGLSRREQYF. The CDR3 DNA sequence: TGTGCCAGTAGTATCGGGCTTTCTAGGCGCGAGCAGTACTTC. The genes are TRBV19 and TRBJ2-7; the D is unclear. Trimming pared 3 bases from V and 6 bases from J, leaving 15 bases between. This CDR3 region has 14 residues. Germline V gives CDR1 LNHDA, CDR2 SQIVND (reference sequence).

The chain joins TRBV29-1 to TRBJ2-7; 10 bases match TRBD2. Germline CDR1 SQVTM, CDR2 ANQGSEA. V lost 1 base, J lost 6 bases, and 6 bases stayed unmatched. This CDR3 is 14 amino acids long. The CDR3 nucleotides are TGCAGCGTTGAAGGTGGACTAGCGGACTCCGAGCAGTACTTC. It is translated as CSVEGGLADSEQYF.

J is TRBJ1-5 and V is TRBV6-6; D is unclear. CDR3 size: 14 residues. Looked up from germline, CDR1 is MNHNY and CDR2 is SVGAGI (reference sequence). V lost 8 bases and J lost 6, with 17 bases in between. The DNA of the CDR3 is TGTGCCAGCTCGGACTCGGGAGTCGGTCAGCCCCAGCATTTT. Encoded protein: CASSDSGVGQPQHF.

The DNA of the CDR3 is TGCAGTGCTTACGGTGGACAGGTGTTTTTT. It yields the protein CSAYGGQVFF. The chain carries TRBV20-1 and TRBJ1-4; 7 bases are shared with TRBD1. The CDR3 runs 10 residues. Trimming at V came to 5 bases and at J to 15 bases, leaving 6 bases not matched to a gene. Germline lookup yields CDR1 DFQATT and CDR2 SNEGSKA (reference sequence).

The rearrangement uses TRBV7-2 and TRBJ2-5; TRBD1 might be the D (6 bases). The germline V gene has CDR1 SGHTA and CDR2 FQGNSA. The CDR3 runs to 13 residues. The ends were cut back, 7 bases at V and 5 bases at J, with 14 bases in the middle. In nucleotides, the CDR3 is TGTGCCAGCACCAGAGACAGGAGGGAGACCCAGTACTTC. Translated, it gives CASTRDRRETQYF.

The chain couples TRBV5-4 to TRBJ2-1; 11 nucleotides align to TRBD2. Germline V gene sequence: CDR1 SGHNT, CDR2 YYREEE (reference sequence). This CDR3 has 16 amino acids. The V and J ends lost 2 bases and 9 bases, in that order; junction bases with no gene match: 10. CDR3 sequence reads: CASSFNSGRALTEQFF. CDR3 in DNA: TGTGCCAGCAGCTTCAATAGCGGGAGGGCCCTCACTGAGCAGTTCTTC.

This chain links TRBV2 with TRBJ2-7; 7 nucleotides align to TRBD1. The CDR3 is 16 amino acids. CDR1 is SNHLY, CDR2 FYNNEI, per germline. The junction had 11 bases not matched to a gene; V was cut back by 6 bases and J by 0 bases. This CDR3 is CASRAGQAKSSYEQYF. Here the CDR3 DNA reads TGTGCCAGCAGGGCTGGACAGGCGAAGAGCTCCTACGAGCAGTACTTC.

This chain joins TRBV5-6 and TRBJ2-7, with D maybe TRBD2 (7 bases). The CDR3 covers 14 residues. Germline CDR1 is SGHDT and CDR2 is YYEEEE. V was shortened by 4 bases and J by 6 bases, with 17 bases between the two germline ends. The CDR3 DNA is TGTGCCAGCAGCGGGGGGGGGCTAGTTCTCGAGCAGTACTTC. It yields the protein CASSGGGLVLEQYF.

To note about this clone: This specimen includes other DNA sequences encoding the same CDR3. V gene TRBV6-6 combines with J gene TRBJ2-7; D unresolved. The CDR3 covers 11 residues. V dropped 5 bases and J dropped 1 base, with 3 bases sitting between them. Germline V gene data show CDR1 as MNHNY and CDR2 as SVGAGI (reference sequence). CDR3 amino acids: CASSPSYEQYF. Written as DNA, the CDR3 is TGTGCCAGCAGTCCGTCCTACGAGCAGTACTTC.

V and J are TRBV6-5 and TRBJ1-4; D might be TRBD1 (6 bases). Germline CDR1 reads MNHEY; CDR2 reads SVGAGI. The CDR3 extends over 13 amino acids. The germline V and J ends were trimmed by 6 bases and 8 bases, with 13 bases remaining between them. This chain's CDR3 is CASSPGEREKLFF. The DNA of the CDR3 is TGTGCCAGCAGCCCAGGGGAGCGGGAAAAACTGTTTTTT.

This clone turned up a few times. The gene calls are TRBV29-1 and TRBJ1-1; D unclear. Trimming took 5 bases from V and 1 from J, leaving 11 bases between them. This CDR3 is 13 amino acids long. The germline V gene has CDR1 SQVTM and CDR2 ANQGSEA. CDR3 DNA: TGCAGCGTTCGGTCTAGTCCGAACACTGAAGCTTTCTTT. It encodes CSVRSSPNTEAFF.

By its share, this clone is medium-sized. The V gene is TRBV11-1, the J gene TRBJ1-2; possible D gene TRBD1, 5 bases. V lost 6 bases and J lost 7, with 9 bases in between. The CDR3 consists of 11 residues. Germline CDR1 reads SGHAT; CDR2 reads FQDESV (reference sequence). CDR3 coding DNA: TGTGCCAGCAGAACAGGTGTTGGCTACACCTTC. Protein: CASRTGVGYTF. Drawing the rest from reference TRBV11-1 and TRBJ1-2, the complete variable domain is EAEVAQSPRYKITEKSQAVAFWCDPISGHATLYWYRQILGQGPELLVQFQDESVVDDSQLPKDRFSAERLKGVDSTLKIQPAELGDSAMYLCASRTGVGYTFGSGTRLTVV.

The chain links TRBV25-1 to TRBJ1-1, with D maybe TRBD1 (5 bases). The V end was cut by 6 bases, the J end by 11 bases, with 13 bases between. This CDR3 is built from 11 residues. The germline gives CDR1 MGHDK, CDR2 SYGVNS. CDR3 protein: CASSPGYRAFF. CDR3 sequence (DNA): TGTGCCAGCAGCCCAGGGTATCGGGCTTTCTTT.

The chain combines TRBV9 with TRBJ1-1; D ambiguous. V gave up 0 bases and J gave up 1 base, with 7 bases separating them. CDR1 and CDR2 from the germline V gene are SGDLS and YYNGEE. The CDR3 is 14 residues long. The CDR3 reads CASSVEMANTEAFF. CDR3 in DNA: TGTGCCAGCAGCGTAGAGATGGCGAACACTGAAGCTTTCTTT.

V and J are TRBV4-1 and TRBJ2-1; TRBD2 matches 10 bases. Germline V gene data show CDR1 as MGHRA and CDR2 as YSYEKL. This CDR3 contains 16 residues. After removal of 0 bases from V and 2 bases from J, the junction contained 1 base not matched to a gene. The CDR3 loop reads CASSQDGLAAYNEQFF. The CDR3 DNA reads TGCGCCAGCAGCCAAGATGGACTAGCGGCCTACAATGAGCAGTTCTTC.

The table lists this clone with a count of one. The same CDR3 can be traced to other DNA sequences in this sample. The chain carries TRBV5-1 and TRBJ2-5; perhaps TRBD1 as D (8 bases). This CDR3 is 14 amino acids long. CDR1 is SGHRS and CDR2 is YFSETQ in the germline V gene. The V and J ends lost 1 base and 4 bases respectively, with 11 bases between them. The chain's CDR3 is CASSLTGGGETQYF. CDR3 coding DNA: TGCGCCAGCAGCTTGACAGGGGGGGGAGAGACCCAGTACTTC.

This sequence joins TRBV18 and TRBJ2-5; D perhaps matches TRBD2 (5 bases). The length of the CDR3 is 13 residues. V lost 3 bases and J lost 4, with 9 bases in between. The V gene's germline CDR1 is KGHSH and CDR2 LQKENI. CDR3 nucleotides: TGTGCCAGCTCACCGACGGCGGGAGAGACCCAGTACTTC. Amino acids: CASSPTAGETQYF.

CDR3 in amino acids: CASSYEGWGTEAFF. CDR3 DNA: TGTGCCAGCAGCTATGAGGGGTGGGGCACTGAAGCTTTCTTT. The chain employs TRBV6-6 and TRBJ1-1, with TRBD1 as a possible D gene (5 bases). Germline CDR1 reads MNHNY; CDR2 reads SVGAGI (reference sequence). The CDR3 has 14 amino acids. V lost 6 bases and J 4 bases, leaving 15 bases between the germline ends.

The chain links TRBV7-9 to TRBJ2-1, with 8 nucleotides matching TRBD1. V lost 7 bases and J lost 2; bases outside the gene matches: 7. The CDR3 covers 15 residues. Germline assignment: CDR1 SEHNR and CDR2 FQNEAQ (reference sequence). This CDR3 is CASTPGTGAYNEQFF. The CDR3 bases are TGTGCCAGCACCCCCGGGACAGGCGCCTACAATGAGCAGTTCTTC.